A single sample gave rise to the 26 T cell receptor beta chains below, sequenced in a study of identical twins. TCRdb used MiXCR to reprocess the 5' RACE reads, holding one entry per CDR3 protein. The data contain 350,000 or so distinct CDR3 sequences, roughly 10% of them singletons. The material sequenced was naive T cells sorted from blood. These receptors were obtained from a woman between 50 and 59 years old in good health.

This clonotype was seen at least ten times. The rearrangement uses TRBV2 and TRBJ2-3; TRBD2 is a possible D gene (5 bases). Trimming left V 6 bases short and J 7 bases short, with 8 bases between. CDR3 length: 11 amino acids. Germline V gives CDR1 SNHLY, CDR2 FYNNEI. The CDR3 nucleotides read TGTGCCAGCAGAACCGGGAATACGCAGTATTTT. Its protein is CASRTGNTQYF.

This clonotype has a count of ten or more. V is TRBV20-1 and J is TRBJ1-5, with a possible D match to TRBD1 (5 bases). The germline V gene has CDR1 DFQATT and CDR2 SNEGSKA (reference sequence). This CDR3 has 16 amino acids. V was shortened by 0 bases and J by 1 base, with 13 bases between the two germline ends. Here the CDR3 DNA reads TGCAGTGCTAGAGAAACGTCCGAGGGGAGCAATCAGCCCCAGCATTTT. Amino acids: CSARETSEGSNQPQHF.

V usage is TRBV20-1 and J usage is TRBJ2-5; 7 bases are shared with TRBD1. The CDR3 sequence is 13 residues long. J was trimmed by 2 bases and V by 6 bases; bases with no gene match: 6. Per germline, CDR1 DFQATT and CDR2 SNEGSKA (reference sequence). The CDR3 protein is CSAKVGQQETQYF. The DNA of the CDR3 is TGCAGTGCAAAGGTGGGACAGCAAGAGACCCAGTACTTC.

This chain joins TRBV5-1 and TRBJ2-2; 11 bases agree with TRBD2. Germline values: CDR1 SGHRS, CDR2 YFSETQ. The CDR3 is made up of 16 amino acids. Unmatched junction bases numbered 3, after V lost 1 base and J lost 4 bases. This CDR3 is CASSLLAGGATGELFF. CDR3 DNA: TGCGCCAGCAGCTTGTTAGCGGGAGGGGCCACCGGGGAGCTGTTTTTT. Variable domain in full (rest from reference TRBV5-1 and TRBJ2-2): KAGVTQTPRYLIKTRGQQVTLSCSPISGHRSVSWYQQTPGQGLQFLFEYFSETQRNKGNFPGRFSGRQFSNSRSEMNVSTLELGDSALYLCASSLLAGGATGELFFGEGSRLTVL.

Here the CDR3 reads CSVAPSGQGEQYV. DNA of the CDR3: TGCAGCGTTGCCCCCAGCGGACAGGGCGAGCAGTACGTC. The chain employs TRBV29-1 and TRBJ2-7; the match to TRBD1 covers 8 bases. This CDR3 has 13 residues. Trimming removed 4 bases from V and 6 bases from J; junction bases left unmatched: 8. The germline CDR1 and CDR2 sequences are SQVTM and ANQGSEA.

This clonotype has a handful of counts. The DNA for the CDR3 is TGTGCCAGCAGCTTAAATTCCGGGACAGGGGGCTGGGATGAGCAGTTCTTC. This translates into CASSLNSGTGGWDEQFF. V is TRBV7-3 and J is TRBJ2-1; TRBD1 aligns across 12 bases. Germline V gives CDR1 SGHTA, CDR2 FQGTGA. The CDR3 covers 17 residues. V was clipped by 1 base and J by 8 bases; unmatched bases: 9.

The chain uses TRBV12-3 or TRBV12-4 and TRBJ1-2; the D is unclear. The CDR3 runs 15 residues. V gave up 3 bases and J gave up 3 bases, with 14 bases separating them. CDR3 DNA: TGTGCCAGCAGTTTGGTTCAACTTAGCTACTATGGCTACACCTTC. Translated, it gives CASSLVQLSYYGYTF.

This clonotype was found many times. The chain carries TRBV14 and TRBJ2-1; D perhaps matches TRBD1 (6 bases). This CDR3 has 13 residues. Trimming shortened V by 0 bases and J by 9 bases, and 9 bases separated the two germline ends. Germline CDR1 is SGHDN and CDR2 is FVKESK. CDR3 in DNA: TGTGCCAGCAGCCAAGAATCAGGGGCTGAGCAGTTCTTC. Amino acids: CASSQESGAEQFF.

The chain uses TRBV6-2 or TRBV6-3 and TRBJ2-7, with D tentatively TRBD2 (6 bases). The CDR3 loop spans 12 amino acids. With 4 bases removed from V and 7 bases from J, the gap between germline ends came to 11 bases. The germline CDR1 and CDR2 sequences are MNHEY and SVGEGT. The CDR3 nucleotides read TGTGCCAGCAGTTGGGCTGCGGGGGAGCAGTACGTC. Its protein is CASSWAAGEQYV.

The chain uses TRBV7-6 and TRBJ2-1; 11 bases fit TRBD2. The CDR3 extends over 18 amino acids. The trim removed 4 bases at V and 7 bases at J, leaving 15 bases unmatched. Germline values: CDR1 SGHVS, CDR2 FNYEAQ. CDR3 sequence (DNA): TGTGCCAGCAGCTCTAGGCCCATTCTAGCGGGAGGTCCAAATGAGCAGTTCTTC. The encoded protein is CASSSRPILAGGPNEQFF.

The chain combines TRBV5-1 with TRBJ2-1; D is unresolved. V shed 3 bases and J shed 5 bases, with 15 bases lying between them. Per germline, CDR1 SGHRS and CDR2 YFSETQ. The CDR3 consists of 15 residues. CDR3 nucleotide sequence: TGCGCCAGCAGCTCCATGGGTACCTTAAACAATGAGCAGTTCTTC. It translates to CASSSMGTLNNEQFF. The variable domain in full, completed from reference TRBV5-1 and TRBJ2-1, reads KAGVTQTPRYLIKTRGQQVTLSCSPISGHRSVSWYQQTPGQGLQFLFEYFSETQRNKGNFPGRFSGRQFSNSRSEMNVSTLELGDSALYLCASSSMGTLNNEQFFGPGTRLTVL.

A few counts support this clonotype. The J gene is TRBJ2-5, the V gene TRBV28, with D maybe TRBD1 (5 bases). Germline V gives CDR1 MDHEN, CDR2 SYDVKM. Trimming removed 6 bases at V and 4 bases at J, with 18 bases between. This CDR3 region has 15 residues. CDR3 nucleotides: TGTGCCAGCAGACCCCAAGGGGTAGGTGTAGAGACCCAGTACTTC. Its protein is CASRPQGVGVETQYF.

This clonotype was detected many times. In DNA, the CDR3 is TGTGCCATCACCGAAGGAGTAGCCAGCAACTATGGCTACACCTTC. It translates to CAITEGVASNYGYTF. The chain carries TRBV10-3 and TRBJ1-2; D remains ambiguous. V dropped 7 bases and J dropped 2 bases, with 17 bases sitting between them. CDR1 and CDR2 (germline): ENHRY, SYGVKD. This CDR3 spans 15 amino acids.

This clonotype has more than one count but fewer than ten. The chain uses TRBV28 and TRBJ1-2; unclear D gene. Germline lookup yields CDR1 MDHEN and CDR2 SYDVKM. V lost 0 bases, J lost 3 bases, and 11 bases lay in between. The CDR3 runs 15 residues. CDR3 nucleotide sequence: TGTGCCAGCAGTTTATGGGTGACACTCCACTATGGCTACACCTTC. Translation: CASSLWVTLHYGYTF.

This clonotype showed up many times. This chain links TRBV5-1 with TRBJ1-2, with D perhaps matching TRBD1 (6 bases). CDR1 and CDR2 from the germline V gene are SGHRS and YFSETQ. Trimming removed 5 bases from V and 3 bases from J, with 23 bases in between. This CDR3 is built from 17 residues. The CDR3 nucleotides are TGCGCCAGCAGTTTTCTTATCAACAGGGTGAGGCACTATGGCTACACCTTC. Protein: CASSFLINRVRHYGYTF.

This clonotype was seen repeatedly, ten times or more. The chain links TRBV29-1 to TRBJ2-3; D might be TRBD1 or TRBD2, each matching 5 bases. This CDR3 contains 11 residues. Per germline, CDR1 SQVTM and CDR2 ANQGSEA. V was trimmed by 5 bases and J by 6 bases, leaving 9 bases between them. CDR3 sequence: CSVTWGDTQYF. DNA of the CDR3: TGCAGCGTTACATGGGGGGATACGCAGTATTTT.

The CDR3 DNA sequence: TGTGCCAGCAGTGATAACCCCGGAAAAGCTGAAGCTTTCTTT. This translates into CASSDNPGKAEAFF. The chain carries TRBV2 and TRBJ1-1; D is unresolved. V lost 3 bases, J lost 6 bases, and 14 bases lay in between. This CDR3 is built from 14 residues. CDR1 is SNHLY and CDR2 is FYNNEI in the germline V gene.

The chain employs TRBV12-3 or TRBV12-4 and TRBJ1-1, with 10 positions matching TRBD1. The CDR3 length is 16 residues. V gave up 4 bases and J gave up 5 bases; unmatched junction bases: 10. The CDR3 DNA reads as TGTGCCAGCAGTTCCGGGACAGGGGCCGGGGGTACTGAAGCTTTCTTT. Its translation is CASSSGTGAGGTEAFF.

The rearrangement uses TRBV11-2 and TRBJ2-1; 7 nucleotides agree with TRBD2. This CDR3 is built from 15 residues. CDR1 and CDR2 (germline): SGHAT, FQNNGV. The V gene end was trimmed by 2 bases and the J gene end by 7 bases; junction bases not matched to a gene: 8. This chain's CDR3 is CASSLPLAAGNEQFF. In nucleotides, the CDR3 is TGTGCCAGCAGCTTACCCCTAGCGGCTGGGAATGAGCAGTTCTTC.

In its sample, this clonotype was seen a few times. V and J are TRBV5-1 and TRBJ2-2; tentative D call: TRBD2 (6 bases). Deletions cut 0 bases from V and 4 bases from J, with 16 bases between. CDR3 length: 17 residues. CDR1 and CDR2 from the germline V gene are SGHRS and YFSETQ. As DNA, the CDR3 is TGCGCCAGCAGCTTGGTGGCGGGGAGATGGGGCACCGGGGAGCTGTTTTTT. This sequence encodes CASSLVAGRWGTGELFF. The full variable domain, in which reference TRBV5-1 and TRBJ2-2 provide the parts outside the CDR3, is KAGVTQTPRYLIKTRGQQVTLSCSPISGHRSVSWYQQTPGQGLQFLFEYFSETQRNKGNFPGRFSGRQFSNSRSEMNVSTLELGDSALYLCASSLVAGRWGTGELFFGEGSRLTVL.

The chain links TRBV6-5 to TRBJ1-2; maybe TRBD1 (6 bases). With 2 bases removed from V and 0 bases from J, the gap between germline ends came to 7 bases. This CDR3 is built from 14 residues. Germline V gene sequence: CDR1 MNHEY, CDR2 SVGAGI. The CDR3 region is CASSYTGTNYGYTF. DNA of the CDR3: TGTGCCAGCAGTTACACAGGGACTAACTATGGCTACACCTTC.

The CDR3 DNA follows: TGCGCCAGCTTCTCTGGGACCTCCAATGAGCAGTTCTTC. It codes for CASFSGTSNEQFF. The chain couples TRBV5-1 to TRBJ2-1; D is possibly TRBD1 or TRBD2 (5 bases each). The CDR3 has 13 residues. Trimming removed 7 bases from V and 6 bases from J, with 14 bases in between. Germline lookup yields CDR1 SGHRS and CDR2 YFSETQ.

This clonotype was detected only a few times. The chain is built from TRBV9 and TRBJ1-3; D is undetermined. V dropped 4 bases and J dropped 8 bases, with 13 bases sitting between them. This CDR3 is built from 13 residues. The V gene's germline CDR1 is SGDLS and CDR2 YYNGEE. The DNA for the CDR3 is TGTGCCAGCAGCATCCGGGCCAGAGACACCATATATTTT. It yields the protein CASSIRARDTIYF.

This rearrangement joins TRBV25-1 to TRBJ2-5; 7 bases agree with TRBD1. The CDR3 totals 13 residues. J lost 4 bases, V lost 7 bases, and 6 bases had no gene match. Per germline, CDR1 MGHDK and CDR2 SYGVNS. The CDR3 is CASKRGQGETQYF. The DNA for the CDR3 is TGTGCCAGCAAAAGGGGGCAGGGAGAGACCCAGTACTTC.

This clonotype was found a few times. The J gene is TRBJ2-5, the V gene TRBV6-9; D is possibly TRBD2 (5 bases). CDR3 length: 13 residues. Germline assignment: CDR1 MNHGY and CDR2 SVAAGI. Trimming took 10 bases from V and 4 from J, leaving 16 bases between them. The CDR3: CAKMGSAGETQYF. The CDR3 DNA is TGTGCCAAGATGGGGTCCGCGGGAGAGACCCAGTACTTC.

There are many counts of this clonotype. The chain carries TRBV5-1 and TRBJ2-2; D remains ambiguous. The germline gives CDR1 SGHRS, CDR2 YFSETQ. V shed 1 base and J shed 4 bases, with 8 bases lying between them. There are 14 residues in the CDR3. For the CDR3, the DNA is TGCGCCAGCAGCTTGATGGGGTCCACCGGGGAGCTGTTTTTT. Amino acids: CASSLMGSTGELFF.